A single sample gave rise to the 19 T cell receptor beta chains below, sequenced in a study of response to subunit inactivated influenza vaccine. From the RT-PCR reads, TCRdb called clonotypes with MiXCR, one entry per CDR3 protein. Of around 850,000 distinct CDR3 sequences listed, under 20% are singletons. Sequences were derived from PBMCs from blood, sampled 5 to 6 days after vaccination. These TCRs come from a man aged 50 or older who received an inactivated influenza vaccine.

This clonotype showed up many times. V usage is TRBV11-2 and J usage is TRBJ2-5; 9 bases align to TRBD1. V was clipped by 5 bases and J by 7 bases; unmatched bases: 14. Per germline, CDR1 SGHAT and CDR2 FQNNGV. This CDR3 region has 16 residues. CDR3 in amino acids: CASSGGTGRRFVTQYF. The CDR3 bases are TGTGCCAGCAGCGGGGGGACAGGGAGAAGGTTCGTGACCCAGTACTTC.

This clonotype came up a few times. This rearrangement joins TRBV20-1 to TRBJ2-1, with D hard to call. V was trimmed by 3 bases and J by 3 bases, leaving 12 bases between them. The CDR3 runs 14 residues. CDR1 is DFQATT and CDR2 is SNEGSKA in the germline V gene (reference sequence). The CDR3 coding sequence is TGCAGTGCTAGCGACTTTCCCATCTACAATGAGCAGTTCTTC. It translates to CSASDFPIYNEQFF.

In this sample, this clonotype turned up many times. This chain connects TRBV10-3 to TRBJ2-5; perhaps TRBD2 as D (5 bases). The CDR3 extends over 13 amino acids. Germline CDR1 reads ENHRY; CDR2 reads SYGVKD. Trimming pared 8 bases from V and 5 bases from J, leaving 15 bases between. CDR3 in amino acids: CAIGLRERETQYF. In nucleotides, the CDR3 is TGTGCCATCGGTTTGAGGGAGAGGGAGACCCAGTACTTC.

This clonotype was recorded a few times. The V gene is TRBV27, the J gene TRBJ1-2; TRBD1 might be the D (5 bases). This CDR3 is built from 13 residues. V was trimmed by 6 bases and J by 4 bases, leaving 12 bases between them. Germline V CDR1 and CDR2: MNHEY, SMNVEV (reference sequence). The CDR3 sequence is CASSPAGIYGYTF. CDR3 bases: TGTGCCAGCAGCCCCGCAGGGATCTATGGCTACACCTTC.

CDR3 DNA: TGTGCCAGCAGAGACACATGGGGGGGGGCCCGGGAGACCCAGTACTTC. Amino acids: CASRDTWGGARETQYF. This chain joins TRBV6-1 and TRBJ2-5, with D maybe TRBD2 (7 bases). The CDR3 has 16 residues. V lost 6 bases and J 5 bases, leaving 22 bases between the germline ends. CDR1 is MNHNS, CDR2 SASEGT, per germline.

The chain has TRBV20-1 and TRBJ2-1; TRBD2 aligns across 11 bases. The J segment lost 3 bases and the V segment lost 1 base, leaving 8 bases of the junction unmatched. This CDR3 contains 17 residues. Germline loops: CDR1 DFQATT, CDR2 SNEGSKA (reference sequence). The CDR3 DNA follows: TGCAGTGCTAGAGTTCCTCCTAGCGGGGGGCGCTACAATGAGCAGTTCTTC. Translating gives CSARVPPSGGRYNEQFF.

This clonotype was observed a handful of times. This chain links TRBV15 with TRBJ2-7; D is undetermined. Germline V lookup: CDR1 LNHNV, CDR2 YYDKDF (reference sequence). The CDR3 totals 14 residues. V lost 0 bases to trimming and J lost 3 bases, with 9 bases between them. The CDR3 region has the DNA TGTGCCACCAGCAGAGAGGTCCAGGACTACGAGCAGTACTTC. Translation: CATSREVQDYEQYF.

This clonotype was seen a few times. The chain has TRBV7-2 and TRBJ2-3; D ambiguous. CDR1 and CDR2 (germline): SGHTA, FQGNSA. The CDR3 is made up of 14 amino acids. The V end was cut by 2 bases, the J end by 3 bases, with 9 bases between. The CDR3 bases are TGTGCCAGCAGCTTATTCACAGTAACAGATACGCAGTATTTT. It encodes CASSLFTVTDTQYF.

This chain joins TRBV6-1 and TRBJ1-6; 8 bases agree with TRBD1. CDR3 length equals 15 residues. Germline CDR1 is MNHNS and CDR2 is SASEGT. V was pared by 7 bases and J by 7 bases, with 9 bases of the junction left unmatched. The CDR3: CASNQGAATNSPLHF. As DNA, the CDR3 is TGTGCCAGCAATCAGGGGGCGGCTACAAATTCACCCCTCCACTTT.

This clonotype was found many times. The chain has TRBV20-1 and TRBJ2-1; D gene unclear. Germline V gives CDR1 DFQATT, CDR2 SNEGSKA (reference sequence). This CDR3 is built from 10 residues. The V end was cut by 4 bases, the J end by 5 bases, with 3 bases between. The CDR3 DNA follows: TGCAGTGCTATCAACAATGAGCAGTTCTTC. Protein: CSAINNEQFF.

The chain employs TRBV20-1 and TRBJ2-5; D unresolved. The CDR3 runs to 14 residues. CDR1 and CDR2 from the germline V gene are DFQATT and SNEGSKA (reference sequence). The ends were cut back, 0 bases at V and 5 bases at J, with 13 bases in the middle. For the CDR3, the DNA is TGCAGTGCTAGAGATCCCCTGAAGGAGGAGACCCAGTACTTC. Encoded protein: CSARDPLKEETQYF.

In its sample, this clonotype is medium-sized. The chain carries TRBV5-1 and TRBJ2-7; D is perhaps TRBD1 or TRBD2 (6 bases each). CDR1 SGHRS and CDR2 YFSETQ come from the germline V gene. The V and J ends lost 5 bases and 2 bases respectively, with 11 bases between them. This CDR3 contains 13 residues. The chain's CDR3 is CASRGGQPYEQYF. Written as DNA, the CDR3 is TGCGCCAGCAGAGGGGGGCAACCCTACGAGCAGTACTTC.

The CDR3 bases are TGCGCCAGCAGCTTGGCCCGGACTGGGACCTACGAGCAGTACTTC. This codes for CASSLARTGTYEQYF. The chain employs TRBV5-1 and TRBJ2-7; possibly TRBD2 for D (5 bases). The V and J ends lost 0 bases and 2 bases respectively, with 12 bases between them. The CDR3 runs to 15 residues. In germline, CDR1 is SGHRS, CDR2 YFSETQ.

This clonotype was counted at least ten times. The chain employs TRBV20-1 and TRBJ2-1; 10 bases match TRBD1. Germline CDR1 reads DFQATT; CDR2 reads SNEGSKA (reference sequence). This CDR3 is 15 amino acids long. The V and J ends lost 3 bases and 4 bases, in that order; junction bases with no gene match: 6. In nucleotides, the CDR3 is TGCAGTGCTAGTCCGGGACAGGGGAATTACAATGAGCAGTTCTTC. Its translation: CSASPGQGNYNEQFF.

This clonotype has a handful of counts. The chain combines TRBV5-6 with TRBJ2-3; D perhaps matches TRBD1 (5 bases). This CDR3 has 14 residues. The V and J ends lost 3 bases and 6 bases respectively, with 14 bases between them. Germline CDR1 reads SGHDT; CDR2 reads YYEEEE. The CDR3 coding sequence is TGTGCCAGCAGCTCCTGGGGCCCTTCCGATACGCAGTATTTT. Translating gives CASSSWGPSDTQYF.

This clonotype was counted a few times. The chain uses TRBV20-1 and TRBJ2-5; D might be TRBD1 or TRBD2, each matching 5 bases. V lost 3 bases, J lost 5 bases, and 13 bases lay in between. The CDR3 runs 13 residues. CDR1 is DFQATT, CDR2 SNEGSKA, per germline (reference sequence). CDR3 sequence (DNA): TGCAGTGCTAGTGTCGTTGAGGGGGAGACCCAGTACTTC. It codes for CSASVVEGETQYF.

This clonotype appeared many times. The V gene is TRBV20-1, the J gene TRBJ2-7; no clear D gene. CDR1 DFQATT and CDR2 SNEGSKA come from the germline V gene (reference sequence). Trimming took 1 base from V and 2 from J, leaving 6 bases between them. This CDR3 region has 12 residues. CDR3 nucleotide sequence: TGCAGTGCTAGAGTTCAGCCCTACGAGCAGTACTTC. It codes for CSARVQPYEQYF.

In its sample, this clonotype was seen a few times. The CDR3 DNA reads TGCAGTGCCAGTGACAGGGCCGAGCAGTACTTC. Translated: CSASDRAEQYF. This rearrangement joins TRBV20-1 to TRBJ2-7, with 7 nucleotides matching TRBD1. CDR1 and CDR2 from the germline V gene are DFQATT and SNEGSKA (reference sequence). The CDR3 runs 11 residues. J lost 6 bases, V lost 6 bases, and 5 bases had no gene match.

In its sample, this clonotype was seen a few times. DNA of the CDR3: TGTGCCAGCAGACATATCACAGGAAACCTAGGAGAGACCCAGTACTTC. It translates to CASRHITGNLGETQYF. This chain connects TRBV7-8 to TRBJ2-5; possibly TRBD1 for D (5 bases). Germline assignment: CDR1 SGHVS and CDR2 FQNEAQ. Trimming stripped 6 bases from V and 4 bases from J, with 21 bases between. The CDR3 is 16 amino acids.